This T cell receptor beta chain was captured by sequencing in a study of early T cells in non-severe SARS-CoV-2 infection (dated by TCRdb to the early 2020s). The study in broad terms: Because TCR sequencing relied on bulk RNA taken from unsorted whole blood, pairing of alpha and beta chains was not possible.

The study was a case-control design nested within a healthcare worker cohort in London, UK, with weekly nasopharyngeal swab PCR tests and blood sampling. Healthcare workers were enrolled in the week of the UK lockdown, from 23 to 31 March 2020, and were followed every week for up to roughly 15 weeks. The method was 5' RACE. The instrument given in TCRdb is NextSeq 500. In the TCR library protocol, unique molecular identifiers were attached to individual cDNA molecules to correct for PCR bias and sequencing error. Both TCR alpha and beta chains were sequenced, and tight co-correlation was observed between alpha and beta sequence abundances in each sample. The source study handled its data this way. Decombinator V4 was used to annotate the V gene, J gene and CDR3 of the TCR sequences. Expanded TCRs were defined as changing significantly between any two time points under a Poisson model with p below 0.0001. Abundances of TCRs were expressed as counts per million after normalisation to the total number of TCRs sequenced in each sample. MAIT TCRs were defined by TRAV1-2 paired with TRAJ12, TRAJ20 or TRAJ33, and iNKT TCRs by TRAV10 paired with TRAJ18. A search of VDJdb, accessed on 1 November 2021, was run for TCRs annotated to CMV, EBV and SARS-CoV-2, with TCRs annotated for multiple antigens excluded. In-frame beta chains were kept once TCRdb had trimmed the public reads at Q25 with fastp and called clones with MiXCR. Duplicate CDR3 protein sequences are folded into a single record with the most common DNA and genes. The V and J calls and clone size come from TCRdb's table, not from the authors' own analysis. The sample table records approximately 60,000 distinct CDR3 sequences; roughly 12% of these occur just once. The top ten clones comprise approximately 2.9% of the sample.

This clonotype was found a few times. Its antigen is unknown. Base qualities are not provided; no much larger clone lies one nucleotide away. Between the V and J ends, shortened by 1 base and 0 bases respectively, the junction contains 2 bases. The CDR3 goes from the cysteine to the phenylalanine over 12 residues. Only the CDR3 part of the read is kept: 36 bases, read in frame from the first base. The germline V gene (reference sequence) sets CDR1 to DFQATT and CDR2 to SNEGSKA. Study-wide conclusions, independent of this receptor: Matching against VDJdb was skewed toward anti-spike CD8 responses, likely underestimated virus-specific expansions, and missed private and CD4 specificities.

This sequence uses TRBV20-1 and TRBJ2-3, with the identity of the D gene unclear. Sequencing was done on a sample of whole blood. The sequence came from an adult who was a healthcare worker with PCR-confirmed SARS-CoV-2 infection or an uninfected control (not recorded which). CDR3 loop: CSARASTDTQYF. The nucleotide sequence reads TGCAGTGCTAGAGCCAGCACAGATACGCAGTATTTT.